This T cell receptor (beta chain) was documented in a study of T cell changes during pregnancy in multiple sclerosis. Sequencing used immunoSEQ multiplex PCR; TCRdb keeps in-frame clones, though not all of them. This table has over 70,000 clones, roughly 91% appearing once. CDR3 length: 16 residues. Germline V lookup: CDR1 LNHDA, CDR2 SQIVND (reference sequence). After removal of 5 bases from V and 3 bases from J, the junction contained 7 bases not matched to a gene. Here the sequenced sample was peripheral blood, taken in the first trimester of pregnancy. This chain uses TRBV19 with TRBJ2-6, with TRBD1 identical over 7 bases. The sequence was obtained from a female donor with multiple sclerosis, enrolled in a pregnancy study. DNA of the CDR3: TGTGCCAGTAGTTCAAGGGGGCCTAGTGGGGCCAACGTCCTGACTTTC. It specifies CASSSRGPSGANVLTF.